Listed below are T cell receptor beta chains from one sample, sequenced in a study of response to subunit inactivated influenza vaccine. TCRdb redid the calling of the RT-PCR reads with MiXCR, one entry per CDR3 protein. The sample records about 540,000 distinct CDR3 sequences, roughly 23% being singletons. These data also formed part of another study, on T cells expressing NK-cell markers.

Sequencing used CD4+ T cells sorted from PBMCs, obtained roughly 12 days after vaccination. These TCRs come from a man aged 50-60 years who received an inactivated influenza vaccine. CDR3s include the opening cysteine and the closing phenylalanine or tryptophan. The D gene is left open where the match is weak. Clone size, where shown, is once, few, many, or a class for clones that have expanded.

>TRBV28|-|-|TRBJ2-7|19
TGTGCCAGCAGTTTATATTTAGGGTTACCGAAGTCCCAAGCCCACGAGCAGTACTTC
CASSLYLGLPKSQAHEQYF
>TRBV12-3/TRBV12-4|-|TRBD1|TRBJ1-2|14
TGTGCCAGCAGTGTGGACAGGCAACACTATGGCTACACCTTC
CASSVDRQHYGYTF
>TRBV28|-|TRBD2|TRBJ2-7|14
TGTGCCAGCAGTACACCTAGCGGACCCTACGAGCAGTACTTC
CASSTPSGPYEQYF
>TRBV7-2|few|TRBD1|TRBJ2-7|15
TGTGCCAGCAGCCCTGACAGGGTGAGCCCCTACGAGCAGTACTTC
CASSPDRVSPYEQYF
>TRBV5-1|-|-|TRBJ1-6|13
TGCGCCAGCAGCCCCGAAGGTGGTCCGGCCCTCCACTTT
CASSPEGGPALHF
>TRBV11-2|-|-|TRBJ2-6|18
TGTGCCAGCAGCTCGAAAGGGACCGCACGCTCTGGGGCCAACGTCCTGACTTTC
CASSSKGTARSGANVLTF
>TRBV29-1|-|TRBD2|TRBJ2-1|15
TGCAGCGTTCTAGGGACTAGCGGAGCCTACAATGAGCAGTTCTTC
CSVLGTSGAYNEQFF
>TRBV20-1|-|-|TRBJ2-1|10
TGCAGTGCTAGAGACTCACCGGGGGTCTTC
CSARDSPGVF
>TRBV6-5|once|-|TRBJ2-7|14
TGTGCCAGCAGTTCCCCGGGACTGGGGTTCGAGCAGTACTTC
CASSSPGLGFEQYF
>TRBV7-9|few|TRBD1|TRBJ1-5|17
TGTGCCAGCAGCTCCTCGACAGGGATTAGAAGCAATCAGCCCCAGCATTTT
CASSSSTGIRSNQPQHF
>TRBV7-6|-|-|TRBJ2-7|14
TGTGCCAGCAGCTTAGCGGTCACTGCCTACGAGCAGTACTTC
CASSLAVTAYEQYF
>TRBV28|many|-|TRBJ2-1|11
TGTGCCAGCAGCCCGTTAAGGGAGCAGTTCTTC
CASSPLREQFF
>TRBV20-1|-|TRBD1|TRBJ2-7|15
TGCAGTGCTCCCACTGGGACAGGGGGACCCTACGAGCAGTACTTC
CSAPTGTGGPYEQYF
>TRBV28|-|-|TRBJ2-7|14
TGTGCCAGCAGTCGGGGGCTGGTCCGTGGGGAGCAGTACTTC
CASSRGLVRGEQYF
>TRBV29-1|-|TRBD2|TRBJ2-1|14
TGCAGCGTTGAAGAACTAGCGGGAGCTAATGAGCAGTTCTTC
CSVEELAGANEQFF
>TRBV7-9|few|TRBD2|TRBJ2-1|17
TGTGCCAGCAGCCCCACCTCCGGAGCGGGATGGTACAATGAGCAGTTCTTC
CASSPTSGAGWYNEQFF
>TRBV5-1|few|-|TRBJ2-7|16
TGCGCCAGCAGCTTGGCGGCTAGCGAACACTCCTACGAGCAGTACTTC
CASSLAASEHSYEQYF
>TRBV7-2|-|-|TRBJ1-3|14
TGTGCCAGCAGCTTAGCGCAGGGGGGAAACACCATATATTTT
CASSLAQGGNTIYF
>TRBV10-3|-|TRBD2|TRBJ2-4|21
TGTGCCATCAGTGAGTGGGGAGGACTCGGGACTAGCGGGCGGGCCAAAAACATTCAGTACTTC
CAISEWGGLGTSGRAKNIQYF
>TRBV5-1|few|TRBD2|TRBJ2-2|16
TGCGCCAGCAGCTTGGTTCCAGCGGGGGGCACCGGGGAGCTGTTTTTT
CASSLVPAGGTGELFF
>TRBV5-5|-|TRBD1|TRBJ1-1|17
TGTGCCAGCAGCTTGGTCTCCACAGGGGATCTGAACACTGAAGCTTTCTTT
CASSLVSTGDLNTEAFF
>TRBV5-1|few|TRBD1|TRBJ2-2|17
TGCGCCAGCAGCCAACGGGGACAGCTCGCGAACACCGGGGAGCTGTTTTTT
CASSQRGQLANTGELFF
>TRBV20-1|few|TRBD2|TRBJ2-5|16
TGCAGTGCTCGAAGACTAGCGGGGGGTACCCAAGAGACCCAGTACTTC
CSARRLAGGTQETQYF
>TRBV5-6|-|-|TRBJ1-2|13
TGTGCCAGCAGGACCACAGTTAACTATGGCTACACCTTC
CASRTTVNYGYTF
>TRBV20-1|few|TRBD1|TRBJ2-2|14
TGCAGTGCCTTACCAGGGGGCTCGACCGGGGAGCTGTTTTTT
CSALPGGSTGELFF
>TRBV27|-|-|TRBJ2-1|17
TGTGCCAGCAGTTTATTGCACTTCAGCGACTCCTACAATGAGCAGTTCTTC
CASSLLHFSDSYNEQFF
>TRBV2|once|TRBD1|TRBJ2-7|17
TGTGCCAGCAGTGATCCGACCTCCGGGACAGGGTGGTACGAGCAGTACTTC
CASSDPTSGTGWYEQYF
>TRBV7-2|many|-|TRBJ2-2|15
TGTGCCAGCACCCTGCAGAGCCTTAACACCGGGGAGCTGTTTTTT
CASTLQSLNTGELFF
>TRBV5-1|few|-|TRBJ1-1|15
TGCGCCAGCAGCTCGAAGGGTTACCCGAACACTGAAGCTTTCTTT
CASSSKGYPNTEAFF
>TRBV30|few|TRBD2|TRBJ2-2|13
TGTGCCTGGAGTCGGACTAGTGGAGGGGAGCTGTTTTTT
CAWSRTSGGELFF
>TRBV12-3/TRBV12-4|many|-|TRBJ2-4|15
TGTGCCAGCAGTAACCAGGGTGTCAAAAAAAACATTCAGTACTTC
CASSNQGVKKNIQYF
>TRBV7-2|few|-|TRBJ1-1|12
TGTGCCAGCAGCTTAGGGGGGCCGGGGGCTTTCTTT
CASSLGGPGAFF
>TRBV18|few|-|TRBJ2-2|16
TGTGCCAGCTCACCACCTCTCGGGACCCACACCGGGGAGCTGTTTTTT
CASSPPLGTHTGELFF
>TRBV10-3|few|-|TRBJ1-2|16
TGTGCCATCAGTGAAGGTTTGGCAGGGCTTAACTATGGCTACACCTTC
CAISEGLAGLNYGYTF
>TRBV20-1|-|TRBD1|TRBJ1-1|15
TGCAGTGCTCCCGGGACAGGGGGTTTGGACACTGAAGCTTTCTTT
CSAPGTGGLDTEAFF
>TRBV5-1|-|-|TRBJ1-4|15
TGCGCCAGCAGCGTGTGGGGGCAACGAGGGGAAAAACTGTTTTTT
CASSVWGQRGEKLFF
>TRBV7-2|many|-|TRBJ2-7|13
TGCGCCAGCAGCTTCGGCGGGTCCTACGAGCAGTACTTC
CASSFGGSYEQYF
>TRBV15|once|-|TRBJ1-5|17
TGTGCCACCAGCAGGGAACCTAGCACAGGGCAACGACAGCCCGAGCATTTT
CATSREPSTGQRQPEHF
>TRBV11-2|-|TRBD1|TRBJ2-7|15
TGTGCCAGCAGCTTAGGTGGACAGGGGTACTACGAGCAGTACTTC
CASSLGGQGYYEQYF
>TRBV7-9|-|-|TRBJ2-3|14
TGTGCCAGCAGCTTGAGTCTCGGGGCAGATACGCAGTATTTT
CASSLSLGADTQYF
>TRBV4-2|-|TRBD1|TRBJ1-4|16
TGTGCCAGCAGCCAAATACCAGGGACAGGGCTGGAAAAACTGTTTTTT
CASSQIPGTGLEKLFF
>TRBV28|-|TRBD1|TRBJ2-7|15
TGTGCCAGCAGTTCCGGACAGGGAGAAAGCTACGAGCAGTACTTC
CASSSGQGESYEQYF
>TRBV20-1|few|-|TRBJ1-1|15
TGCAGTGCTAGAGGTCCAGGGGCAGAGAACACTGAAGCTTTCTTT
CSARGPGAENTEAFF
>TRBV5-5|few|-|TRBJ1-1|14
TGTGCCAGCCTTTATACCACAGGGAACACTGAAGCTTTCTTT
CASLYTTGNTEAFF
>TRBV2|few|-|TRBJ2-1|12
TGTGCCAGCAGAGAGCAGGGTAGAGAAGAGTTCTTC
CASREQGREEFF
>TRBV20-1|few|TRBD1|TRBJ1-6|14
TGCAGTGCAGTCCCCGGGACAGATAATTCACCCCTCCACTTT
CSAVPGTDNSPLHF
>TRBV28|-|TRBD1|TRBJ2-5|19
TGTGCCAGCAGTTTACCCGGGACAGGGGCCCCGACGATCCAAGAGACCCAGTACTTC
CASSLPGTGAPTIQETQYF
>TRBV7-9|-|TRBD2|TRBJ2-1|16
TGTGCCAGCAGGTTTACCTCGGGGACTAGTCGCGATGAGCAGTTCTTC
CASRFTSGTSRDEQFF
>TRBV19|few|TRBD1|TRBJ2-2|16
TGTGCCAGTAGTATAGGGACAGGGGGCAGCACCGGGGAGCTGTTTTTT
CASSIGTGGSTGELFF